This TCR beta chain was captured in a study of OX40 agonist ivuxolimab in advanced cancers. Overall study: Patients were dosed with the agonistic anti-OX40 (CD134) antibody ivuxolimab. Study results and caveats: Clones of CD4+ and CD8+ blood T cells grew by week 6 at doses of 0.1 to 3.0 mg/kg.

Remarks on this clone: Its antigen is not identified.

This CDR3 is built from 15 residues. Trimming took 6 bases from V and 3 from J, leaving 21 bases between them. Per the germline V gene, CDR1 is SQVTM and CDR2 is ANQGSEA. Profiled with immunoSEQ multiplex PCR; TCRdb holds only in-frame clones, not every one. The sample has about 81,000 clones, about 92% seen once. Sequencing used CD4+ or CD8+ T cells sorted from blood, obtained in a trial of the OX40 agonist ivuxolimab. The chain uses TRBV29-1 and TRBJ2-7; a weak D match, TRBD1 (6 bases). This clonotype originated in an adult with an advanced solid tumor such as melanoma, head and neck, liver or kidney cancer. The CDR3 DNA sequence: TGCAGCGTATACAGGGCCCGAGACGCAATCTACGAGCAGTACTTC. Its translation is CSVYRARDAIYEQYF.